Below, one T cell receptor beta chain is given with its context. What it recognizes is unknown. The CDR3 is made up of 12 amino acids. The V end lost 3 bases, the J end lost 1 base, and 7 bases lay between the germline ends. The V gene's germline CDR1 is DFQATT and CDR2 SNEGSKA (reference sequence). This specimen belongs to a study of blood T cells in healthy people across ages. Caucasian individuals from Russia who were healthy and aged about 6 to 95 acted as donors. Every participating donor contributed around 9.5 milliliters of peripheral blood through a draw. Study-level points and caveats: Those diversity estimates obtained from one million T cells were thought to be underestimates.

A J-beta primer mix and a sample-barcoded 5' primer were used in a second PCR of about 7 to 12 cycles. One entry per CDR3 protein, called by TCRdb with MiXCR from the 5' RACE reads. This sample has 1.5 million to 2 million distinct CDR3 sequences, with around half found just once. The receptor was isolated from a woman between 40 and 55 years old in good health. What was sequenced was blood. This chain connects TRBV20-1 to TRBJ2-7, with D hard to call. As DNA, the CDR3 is TGCAGTGCTAGTGTAGATTCCTACGAGCAGTACTTC. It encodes CSASVDSYEQYF.